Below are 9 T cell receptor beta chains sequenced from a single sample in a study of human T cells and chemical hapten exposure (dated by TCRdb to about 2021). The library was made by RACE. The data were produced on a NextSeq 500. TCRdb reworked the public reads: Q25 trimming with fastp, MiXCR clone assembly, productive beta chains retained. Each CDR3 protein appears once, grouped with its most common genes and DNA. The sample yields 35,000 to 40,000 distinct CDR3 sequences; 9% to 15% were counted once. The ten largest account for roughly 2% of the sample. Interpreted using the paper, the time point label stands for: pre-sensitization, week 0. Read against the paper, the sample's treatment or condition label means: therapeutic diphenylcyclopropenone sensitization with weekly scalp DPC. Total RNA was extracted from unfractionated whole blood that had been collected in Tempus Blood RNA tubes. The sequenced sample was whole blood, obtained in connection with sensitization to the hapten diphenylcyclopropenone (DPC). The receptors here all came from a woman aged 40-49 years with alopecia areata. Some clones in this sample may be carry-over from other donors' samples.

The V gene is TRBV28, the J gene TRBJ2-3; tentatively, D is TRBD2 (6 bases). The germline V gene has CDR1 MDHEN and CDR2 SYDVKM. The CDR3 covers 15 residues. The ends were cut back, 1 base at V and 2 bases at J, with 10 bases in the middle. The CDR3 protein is CASSLFGGDTDTQYF. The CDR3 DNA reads TGTGCCAGCAGTTTATTCGGCGGGGACACAGATACGCAGTATTTT. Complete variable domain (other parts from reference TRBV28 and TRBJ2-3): DVKVTQSSRYLVKRTGEKVFLECVQDMDHENMFWYRQDPGLGLRLIYFSYDVKMKEKGDIPEGYSVSREKKERFSLILESASTNQTSMYLCASSLFGGDTDTQYFGPGTRLTVL.

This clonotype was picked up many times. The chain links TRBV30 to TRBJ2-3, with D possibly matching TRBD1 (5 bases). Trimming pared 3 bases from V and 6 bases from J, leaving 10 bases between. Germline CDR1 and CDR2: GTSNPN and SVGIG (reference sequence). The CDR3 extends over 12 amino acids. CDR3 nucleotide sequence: TGTGCCTGGAGATGGGGCGGCGATACGCAGTATTTT. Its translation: CAWRWGGDTQYF.

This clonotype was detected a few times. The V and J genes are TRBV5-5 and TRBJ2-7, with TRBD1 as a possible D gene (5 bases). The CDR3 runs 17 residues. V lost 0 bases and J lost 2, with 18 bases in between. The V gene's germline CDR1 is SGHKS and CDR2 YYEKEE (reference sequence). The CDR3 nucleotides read TGTGCCAGCAGCTTGGAGCGAGCAGGGATTATAACCTACGAGCAGTACTTC. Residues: CASSLERAGIITYEQYF.

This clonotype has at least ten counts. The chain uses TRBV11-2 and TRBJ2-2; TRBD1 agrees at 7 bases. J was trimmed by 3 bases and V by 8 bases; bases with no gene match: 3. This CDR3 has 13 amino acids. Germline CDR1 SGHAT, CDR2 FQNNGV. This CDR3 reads CASGGQYTGELFF. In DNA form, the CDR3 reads TGTGCCAGCGGGGGACAGTACACCGGGGAGCTGTTTTTT.

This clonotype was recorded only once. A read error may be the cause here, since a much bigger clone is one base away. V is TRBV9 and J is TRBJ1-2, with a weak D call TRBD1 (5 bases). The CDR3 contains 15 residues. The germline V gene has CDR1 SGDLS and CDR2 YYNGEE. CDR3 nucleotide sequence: TGTGCCAGCAGCGCAGCTTTCGGGGCGGTCTATGGCTACATCTTC. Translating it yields CASSAAFGAVYGYIF.

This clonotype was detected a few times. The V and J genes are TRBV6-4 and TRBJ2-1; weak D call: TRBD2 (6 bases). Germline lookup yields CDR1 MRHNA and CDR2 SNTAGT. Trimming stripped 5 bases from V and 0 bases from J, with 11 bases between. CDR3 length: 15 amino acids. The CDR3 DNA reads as TGTGCCAGCAGTCCCCGGGGGAACTCCTACAATGAGCAGTTCTTC. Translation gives CASSPRGNSYNEQFF.

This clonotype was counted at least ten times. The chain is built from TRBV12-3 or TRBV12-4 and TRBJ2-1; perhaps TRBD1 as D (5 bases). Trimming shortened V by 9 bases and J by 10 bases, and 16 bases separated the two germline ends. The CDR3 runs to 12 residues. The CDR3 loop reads CASSPDSGEQFF. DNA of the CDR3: TGTGCCAGTAGCCCAGACAGTGGGGAGCAGTTCTTC.

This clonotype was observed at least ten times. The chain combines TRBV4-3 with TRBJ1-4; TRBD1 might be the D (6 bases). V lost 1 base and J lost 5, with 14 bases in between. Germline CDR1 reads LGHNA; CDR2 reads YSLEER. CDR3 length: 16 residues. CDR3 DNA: TGCGCCAGCAGCCAAGCCCCGGCAGGGGCAAATGAAAAACTGTTTTTT. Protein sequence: CASSQAPAGANEKLFF.

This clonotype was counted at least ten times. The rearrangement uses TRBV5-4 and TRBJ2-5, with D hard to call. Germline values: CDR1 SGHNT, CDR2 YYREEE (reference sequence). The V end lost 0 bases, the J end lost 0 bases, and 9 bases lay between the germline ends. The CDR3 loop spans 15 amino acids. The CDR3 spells CASSLGPRNQETQYF. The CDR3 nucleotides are TGTGCCAGCAGCTTGGGTCCTAGAAACCAAGAGACCCAGTACTTC.